This T cell receptor (beta chain) was identified during a study of blood T cell repertoires in COVID-19. Assay used: immunoSEQ multiplex PCR; TCRdb lists only in-frame clones, some missing. The repertoire holds some 210,000 clones, about 92% seen once, with around 1.2% in the top ten. This CDR3 region has 14 residues. V lost 5 bases and J lost 3; bases outside the gene matches: 6. Germline V gene sequence: CDR1 PRHDT, CDR2 FYEKMQ (reference sequence). The rearrangement joins TRBV13 to TRBJ2-7; 8 bases line up with TRBD1. The clonotype comes from a man aged 25-45 years with acute or convalescent COVID-19. Sequencing was done on a sample of peripheral blood. CDR3 bases: TGTGCCAGCAGCCCCCGGACAGGGTACTACGAGCAGTACTTC. This gives the protein CASSPRTGYYEQYF.